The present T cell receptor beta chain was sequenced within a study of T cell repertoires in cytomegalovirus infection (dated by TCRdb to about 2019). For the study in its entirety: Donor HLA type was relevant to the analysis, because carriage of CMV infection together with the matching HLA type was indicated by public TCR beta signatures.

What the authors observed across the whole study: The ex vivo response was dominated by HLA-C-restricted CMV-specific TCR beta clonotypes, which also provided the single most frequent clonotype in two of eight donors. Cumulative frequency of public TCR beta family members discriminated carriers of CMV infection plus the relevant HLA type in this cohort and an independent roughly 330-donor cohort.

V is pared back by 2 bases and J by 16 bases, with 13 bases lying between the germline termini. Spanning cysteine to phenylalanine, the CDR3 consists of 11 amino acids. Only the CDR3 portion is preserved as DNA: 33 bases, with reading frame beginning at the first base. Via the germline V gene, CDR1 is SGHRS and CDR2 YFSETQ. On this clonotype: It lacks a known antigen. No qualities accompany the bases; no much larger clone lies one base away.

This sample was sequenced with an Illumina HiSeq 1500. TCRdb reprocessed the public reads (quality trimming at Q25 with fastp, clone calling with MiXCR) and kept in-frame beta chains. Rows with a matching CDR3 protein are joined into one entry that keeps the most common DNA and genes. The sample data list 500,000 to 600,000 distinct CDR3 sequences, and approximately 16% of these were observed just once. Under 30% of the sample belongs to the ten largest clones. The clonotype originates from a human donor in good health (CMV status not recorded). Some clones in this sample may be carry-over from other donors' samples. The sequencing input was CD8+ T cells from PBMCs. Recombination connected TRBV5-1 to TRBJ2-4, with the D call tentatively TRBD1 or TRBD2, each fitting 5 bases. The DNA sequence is TGCGCCAGCAGCTTTTCAGGGAGACTTTACTTC. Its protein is CASSFSGRLYF.